A single sample is the source of the 5 T cell receptor beta chains below, sequenced in a study of T cell responses to AZD1222 COVID-19 vaccine. The repertoire was sequenced with immunoSEQ multiplex PCR; TCRdb's copy has only in-frame clones and lacks some. The sample contains around 91,000 clones, approximately 93% of which appear only once. The sample in question was peripheral blood, obtained 28 days after the second AZD1222 dose. The receptors shown here come from an adult who received the AZD1222 COVID-19 vaccine.

This rearrangement joins TRBV7-9 to TRBJ1-1; D not resolved. This CDR3 region has 11 residues. Germline CDR1 SEHNR, CDR2 FQNEAQ (reference sequence). Trimming took off 2 bases at V and 4 bases at J, with 2 bases between the two ends. CDR3 nucleotides: TGTGCCAGCAGCTTAACCACTGAAGCTTTCTTT. Translated, it gives CASSLTTEAFF. Variable domain in full (rest from reference TRBV7-9 and TRBJ1-1): DTGVSQNPRHKITKRGQNVTFRCDPISEHNRLYWYRQTLGQGPEFLTYFQNEAQLEKSRLLSDRFSAERPKGSFSTLEIQRTEQGDSAMYLCASSLTTEAFFGQGTRLTVV.

The CDR3 loop reads CASSGTSGSIRNEQFF. CDR3 in DNA: TGTGCCAGCAGTGGTACTAGCGGGAGTATCCGGAATGAGCAGTTCTTC. This chain connects TRBV6-1 to TRBJ2-1; 11 nucleotides align to TRBD2. The germline V gene has CDR1 MNHNS and CDR2 SASEGT. This CDR3 has 16 residues. V trimming: 4 bases; J trimming: 7 bases; junction bases outside the gene matches: 9.

The V call is TRBV18, the J call TRBJ2-3; D gene ambiguous. CDR1 is KGHSH, CDR2 LQKENI, per germline. The V end lost 6 bases, the J end lost 6 bases, and 19 bases lay between the germline ends. The CDR3 extends over 15 amino acids. The CDR3 is CASSPTDTLSDTQYF. CDR3 nucleotides: TGTGCCAGCTCCCCCACAGATACGTTGTCCGATACGCAGTATTTT.

This clone was counted only a few times. V gene TRBV19 combines with J gene TRBJ1-2; D perhaps matches TRBD1 (6 bases). V shed 3 bases and J shed 3 bases, with 11 bases lying between them. This CDR3 is 14 amino acids long. The germline gives CDR1 LNHDA, CDR2 SQIVND (reference sequence). CDR3 loop: CASSMQGIDYGYTF. The CDR3 coding sequence is TGTGCCAGTAGTATGCAGGGGATTGACTATGGCTACACCTTC.

The genes are TRBV19 and TRBJ2-4; 10 nucleotides agree with TRBD1. The CDR3 has 17 residues. Germline V gives CDR1 LNHDA, CDR2 SQIVND (reference sequence). V lost 5 bases to trimming and J lost 5 bases; unmatched junction nucleotides: 12. The CDR3 here is CASSPPPGQGLENIQYF. The CDR3 DNA follows: TGTGCCAGTAGTCCCCCTCCGGGACAGGGGCTTGAAAACATTCAGTACTTC. Supplemented by reference TRBV19 and TRBJ2-4, the full variable domain reads DGGITQSPKYLFRKEGQNVTLSCEQNLNHDAMYWYRQDPGQGLRLIYYSQIVNDFQKGDIAEGYSVSREKKESFPLTVTSAQKNPTAFYLCASSPPPGQGLENIQYFGAGTRLSVL.